Presented here are 4 T cell receptor beta chains from one specimen sequenced in a study of blood T cell repertoires in COVID-19. Assay: immunoSEQ multiplex PCR; the TCRdb copy retains only in-frame clones and omits some. Among tens of thousands of clones listed, around nine tenths were seen once. Input material: peripheral blood. The receptors were gathered from a human donor in a cohort sampled during active COVID-19.

The rearrangement links TRBV19 to TRBJ1-2; 10 bases align to TRBD1. This CDR3 region has 14 residues. V trimming: 10 bases; J trimming: 5 bases; junction bases outside the gene matches: 10. Per the germline V gene, CDR1 is LNHDA and CDR2 is SQIVND (reference sequence). The CDR3 sequence is CATLDRDRGYGYTF. CDR3 bases: TGTGCCACTCTAGACCGGGACAGGGGTTATGGCTACACCTTC.

DNA of the CDR3: TGTGCCAGTAGTATTTTTTCGGGCAATCAGCCCCAGCATTTT. Its protein is CASSIFSGNQPQHF. This chain uses TRBV19 with TRBJ1-5, with D uncertain. The CDR3 runs to 14 residues. The germline gives CDR1 LNHDA, CDR2 SQIVND (reference sequence). V lost 3 bases to trimming and J lost 2 bases, with 8 bases between them. The full variable domain, rest sourced from reference TRBV19 and TRBJ1-5, is DGGITQSPKYLFRKEGQNVTLSCEQNLNHDAMYWYRQDPGQGLRLIYYSQIVNDFQKGDIAEGYSVSREKKESFPLTVTSAQKNPTAFYLCASSIFSGNQPQHFGDGTRLSIL.

J is TRBJ1-1 and V is TRBV28; D is unclear. Trimming stripped 2 bases from V and 8 bases from J, with 9 bases between. The length of the CDR3 is 12 residues. Germline-derived CDR1 and CDR2 are MDHEN and SYDVKM. This CDR3 reads CASSLEGVEAFF. The DNA of the CDR3 is TGTGCCAGCAGTTTAGAGGGCGTGGAAGCTTTCTTT.

The chain uses TRBV4-1 and TRBJ2-1; 7 nucleotides line up with TRBD2. In germline, CDR1 is MGHRA, CDR2 YSYEKL. This CDR3 is built from 17 residues. V was clipped by 1 base and J by 4 bases; unmatched bases: 10. The CDR3 DNA reads TGCGCCAGCAGCCAAGGGGGCGGGGGTAGACGGTACAATGAGCAGTTCTTC. Protein product: CASSQGGGGRRYNEQFF.